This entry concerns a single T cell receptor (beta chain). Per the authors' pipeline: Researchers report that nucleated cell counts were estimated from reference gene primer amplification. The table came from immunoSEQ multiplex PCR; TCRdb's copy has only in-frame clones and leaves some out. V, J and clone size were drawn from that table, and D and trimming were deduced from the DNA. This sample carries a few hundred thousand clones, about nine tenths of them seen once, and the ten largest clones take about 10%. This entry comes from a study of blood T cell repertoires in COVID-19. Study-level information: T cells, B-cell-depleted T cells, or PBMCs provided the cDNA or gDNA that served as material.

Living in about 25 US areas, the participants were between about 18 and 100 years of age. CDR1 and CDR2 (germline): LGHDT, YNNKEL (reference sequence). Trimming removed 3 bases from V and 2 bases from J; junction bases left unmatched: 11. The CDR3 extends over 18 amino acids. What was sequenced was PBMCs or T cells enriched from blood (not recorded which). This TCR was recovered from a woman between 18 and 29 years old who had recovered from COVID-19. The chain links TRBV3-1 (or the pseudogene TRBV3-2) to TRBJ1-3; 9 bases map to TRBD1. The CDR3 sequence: CASSQNRQGGRAGNTIYF. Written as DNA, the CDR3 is TGTGCCAGCAGCCAGAACCGACAGGGGGGTAGGGCTGGAAACACCATATATTTT.